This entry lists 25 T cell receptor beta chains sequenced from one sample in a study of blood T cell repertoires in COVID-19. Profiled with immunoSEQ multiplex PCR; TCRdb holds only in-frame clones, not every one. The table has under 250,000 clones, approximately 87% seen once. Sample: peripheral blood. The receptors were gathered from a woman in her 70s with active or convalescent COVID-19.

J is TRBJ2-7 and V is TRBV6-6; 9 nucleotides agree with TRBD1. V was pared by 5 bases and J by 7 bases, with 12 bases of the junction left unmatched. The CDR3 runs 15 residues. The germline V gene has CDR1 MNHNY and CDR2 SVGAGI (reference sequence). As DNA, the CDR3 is TGTGCCAGCAGTAGCCCGGGACAGGGAGTGGTGGAGCAGTACTTC. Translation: CASSSPGQGVVEQYF.

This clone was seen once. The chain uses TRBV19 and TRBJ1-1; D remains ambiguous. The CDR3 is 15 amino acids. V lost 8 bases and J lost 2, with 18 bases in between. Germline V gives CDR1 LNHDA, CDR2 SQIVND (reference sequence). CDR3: CASSKPRGENTEAFF. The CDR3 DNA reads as TGTGCCAGTTCAAAACCCAGAGGAGAAAACACTGAAGCTTTCTTT.

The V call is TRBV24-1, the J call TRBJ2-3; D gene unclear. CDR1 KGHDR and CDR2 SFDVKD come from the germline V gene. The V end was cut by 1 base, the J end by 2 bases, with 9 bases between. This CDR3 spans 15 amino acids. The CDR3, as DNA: TGTGCCACCAGTGATTTTGGCAGGTCCACAGATACGCAGTATTTT. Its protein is CATSDFGRSTDTQYF.

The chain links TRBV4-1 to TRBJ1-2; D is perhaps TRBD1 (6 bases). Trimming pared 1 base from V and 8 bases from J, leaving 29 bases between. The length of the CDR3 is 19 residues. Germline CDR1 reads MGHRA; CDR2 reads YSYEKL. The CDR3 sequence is CASSQGRASGTNPSEGYTF. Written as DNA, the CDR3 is TGCGCCAGCAGCCAAGGACGGGCATCCGGGACAAACCCCTCGGAAGGCTACACCTTC.

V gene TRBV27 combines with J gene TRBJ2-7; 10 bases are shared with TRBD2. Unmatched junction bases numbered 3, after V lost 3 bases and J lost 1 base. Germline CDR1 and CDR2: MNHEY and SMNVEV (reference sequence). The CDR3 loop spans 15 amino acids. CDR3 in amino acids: CASSFSSGGSYEQYF. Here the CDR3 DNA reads TGTGCCAGCAGTTTTAGTAGCGGGGGGTCCTACGAGCAGTACTTC.

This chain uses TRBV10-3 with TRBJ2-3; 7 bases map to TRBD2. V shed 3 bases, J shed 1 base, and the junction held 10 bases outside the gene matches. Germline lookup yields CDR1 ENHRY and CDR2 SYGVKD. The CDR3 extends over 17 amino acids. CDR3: CAISDEVEAGGTDTQYF. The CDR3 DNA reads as TGTGCCATCAGTGATGAGGTTGAGGCGGGGGGCACAGATACGCAGTATTTT.

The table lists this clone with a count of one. CDR3 in DNA: TGTGCCAGCAGTTTTTCGGCGGGAGTGCGGAATGAGCAGTTCTTC. Encoded protein: CASSFSAGVRNEQFF. The genes are TRBV28 and TRBJ2-1; 7 bases match TRBD2. The CDR3 consists of 15 residues. V was clipped by 3 bases and J by 7 bases; unmatched bases: 9. In germline, CDR1 is MDHEN, CDR2 SYDVKM.

This chain's CDR3 is CASSLYTANYGYTF. The CDR3 coding sequence is TGTGCCAGCAGCTTGTACACAGCTAACTATGGCTACACCTTC. This chain links TRBV5-6 with TRBJ1-2, with no clear D. CDR3 length equals 14 residues. Germline V CDR1 and CDR2: SGHDT, YYEEEE. Trimming took off 1 base at V and 0 bases at J, with 7 bases between the two ends.

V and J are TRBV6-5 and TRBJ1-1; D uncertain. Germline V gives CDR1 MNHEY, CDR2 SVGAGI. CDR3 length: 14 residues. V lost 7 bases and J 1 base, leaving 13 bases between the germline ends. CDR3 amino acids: CASNPYQANTEAFF. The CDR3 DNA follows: TGTGCCAGCAACCCATACCAGGCGAACACTGAAGCTTTCTTT.

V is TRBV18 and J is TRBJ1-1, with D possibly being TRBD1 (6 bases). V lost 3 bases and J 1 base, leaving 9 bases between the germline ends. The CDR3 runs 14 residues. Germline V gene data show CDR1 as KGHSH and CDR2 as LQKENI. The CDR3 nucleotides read TGTGCCAGCTCACCCGGGACAACGAACACTGAAGCTTTCTTT. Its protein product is CASSPGTTNTEAFF.

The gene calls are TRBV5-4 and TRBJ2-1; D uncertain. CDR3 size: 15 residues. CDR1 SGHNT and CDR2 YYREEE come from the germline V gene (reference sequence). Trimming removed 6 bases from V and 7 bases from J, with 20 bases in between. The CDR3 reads CASTPGREARNEQFF. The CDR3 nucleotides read TGTGCCAGCACCCCCGGTAGAGAAGCAAGAAATGAGCAGTTCTTC.

CDR3: CASSFGQGNTIYF. The CDR3 DNA is TGTGCCAGCAGTTTTGGGCAGGGAAACACCATATATTTT. The J gene is TRBJ1-3, the V gene TRBV12-3 or TRBV12-4; no clear D gene. The CDR3 is made up of 13 amino acids. Trimming removed 3 bases at V and 4 bases at J, with 7 bases between.

The CDR3 region is CASSLIAGGIDNEQFF. For the CDR3, the DNA is TGTGCCAGCAGCTTAATAGCGGGAGGTATCGACAATGAGCAGTTCTTC. The chain couples TRBV11-2 to TRBJ2-1, with 10 bases identical to TRBD2. Germline values: CDR1 SGHAT, CDR2 FQNNGV. Unmatched junction bases numbered 6, after V lost 2 bases and J lost 5 bases. The CDR3 loop spans 16 amino acids.

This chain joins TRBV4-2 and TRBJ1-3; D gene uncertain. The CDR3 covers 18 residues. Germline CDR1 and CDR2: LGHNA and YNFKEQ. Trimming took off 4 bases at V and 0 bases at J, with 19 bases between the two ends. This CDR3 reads CASSLSKRTSGSGNTIYF. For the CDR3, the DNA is TGTGCCAGCAGCCTTAGTAAAAGAACCTCGGGCTCTGGAAACACCATATATTTT.

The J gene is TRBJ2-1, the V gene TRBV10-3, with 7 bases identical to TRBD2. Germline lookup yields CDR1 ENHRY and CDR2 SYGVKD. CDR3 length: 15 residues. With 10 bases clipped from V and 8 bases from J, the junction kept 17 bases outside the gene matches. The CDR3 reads CASNRGGANQDEQFF. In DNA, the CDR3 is TGTGCCAGTAACCGCGGGGGAGCGAATCAGGATGAGCAGTTCTTC.

In DNA form, the CDR3 reads TGCAGCGTTCGACAGGTAGTCTTGAACACTGAAGCTTTCTTT. It is translated as CSVRQVVLNTEAFF. The chain carries TRBV29-1 and TRBJ1-1; D might be TRBD1 (6 bases). Germline V gene lookup returns CDR1 SQVTM and CDR2 ANQGSEA. This CDR3 is built from 14 residues. The V gene lost 5 bases and the J gene lost 0 bases, with 13 bases spanning the gap.

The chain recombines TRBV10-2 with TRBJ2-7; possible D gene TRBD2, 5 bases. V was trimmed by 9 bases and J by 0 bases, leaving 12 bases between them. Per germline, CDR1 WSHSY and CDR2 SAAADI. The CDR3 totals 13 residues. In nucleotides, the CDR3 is TGCGCCAGTCGGACTGCCAGCTCCTACGAGCAGTACTTC. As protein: CASRTASSYEQYF.

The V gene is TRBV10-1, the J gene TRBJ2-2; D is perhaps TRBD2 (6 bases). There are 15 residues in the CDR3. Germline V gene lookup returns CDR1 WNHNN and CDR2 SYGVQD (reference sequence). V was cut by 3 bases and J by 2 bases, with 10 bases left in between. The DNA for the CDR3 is TGCGCCAGCAGTGATTTAGCGGCCAACACCGGGGAGCTGTTTTTT. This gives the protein CASSDLAANTGELFF.

The CDR3 DNA reads as TGTGCCAGCAGTTCGAGGGGGGGTTGGGGCAATCAGCCCCAGCATTTT. It encodes CASSSRGGWGNQPQHF. The chain recombines TRBV6-5 with TRBJ1-5; D might be TRBD1 (6 bases). Germline assignment: CDR1 MNHEY and CDR2 SVGAGI. This CDR3 is 16 amino acids long. Trimming removed 4 bases at V and 2 bases at J, with 15 bases between.

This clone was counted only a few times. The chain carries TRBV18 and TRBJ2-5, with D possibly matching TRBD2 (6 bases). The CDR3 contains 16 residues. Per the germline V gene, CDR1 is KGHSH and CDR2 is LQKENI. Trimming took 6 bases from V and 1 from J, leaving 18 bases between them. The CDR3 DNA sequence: TGTGCCAGCTCCCCATCAAGTAGCGGAGCCCAAGAGACCCAGTACTTC. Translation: CASSPSSSGAQETQYF.

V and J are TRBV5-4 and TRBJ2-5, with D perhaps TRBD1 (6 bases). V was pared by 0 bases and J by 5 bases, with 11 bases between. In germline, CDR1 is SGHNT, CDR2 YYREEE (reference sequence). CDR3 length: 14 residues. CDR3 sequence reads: CASSLGTARETQYF. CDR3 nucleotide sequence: TGTGCCAGCAGCTTGGGGACAGCCCGGGAGACCCAGTACTTC.

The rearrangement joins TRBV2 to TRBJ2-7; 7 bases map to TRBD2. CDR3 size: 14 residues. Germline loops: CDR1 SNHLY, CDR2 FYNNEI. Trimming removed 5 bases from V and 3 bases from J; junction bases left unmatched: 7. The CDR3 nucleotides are TGTGCCAGCAGTTATGGGTCTAGCGGCTACGAGCAGTACTTC. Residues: CASSYGSSGYEQYF.

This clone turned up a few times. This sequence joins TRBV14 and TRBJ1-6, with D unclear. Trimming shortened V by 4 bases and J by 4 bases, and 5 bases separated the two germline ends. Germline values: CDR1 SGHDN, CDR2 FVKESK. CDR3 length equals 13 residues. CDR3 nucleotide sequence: TGTGCCAGCAGCCCCACTTATAATTCACCCCTCCACTTT. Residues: CASSPTYNSPLHF.

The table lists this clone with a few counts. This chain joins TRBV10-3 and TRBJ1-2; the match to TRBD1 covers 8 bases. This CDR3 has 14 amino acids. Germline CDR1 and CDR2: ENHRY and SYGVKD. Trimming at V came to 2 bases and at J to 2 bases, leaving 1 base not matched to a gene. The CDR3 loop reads CAISEGTGNYGYTF. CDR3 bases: TGTGCCATCAGTGAGGGGACAGGCAACTATGGCTACACCTTC.

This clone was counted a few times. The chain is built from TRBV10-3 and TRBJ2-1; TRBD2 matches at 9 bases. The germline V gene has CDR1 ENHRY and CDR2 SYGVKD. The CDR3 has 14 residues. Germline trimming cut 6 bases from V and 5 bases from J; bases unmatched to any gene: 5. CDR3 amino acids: CAIRSSGVNNEQFF. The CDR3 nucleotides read TGTGCCATCAGATCTAGCGGGGTTAACAATGAGCAGTTCTTC.